Reported below is one TCR beta chain. Antigen: not known. The data were taken from a study of cytomegalovirus exposure and HLA in healthy donors. Germline assignment: CDR1 SEHNR and CDR2 FQNEAQ (reference sequence). The CDR3 has 19 amino acids. The V segment lost 7 bases and the J segment 0 bases; nucleotides outside the gene matches: 19. Study-wide findings and caveats: The study flagged some 180 TCR beta chains as cytomegalovirus-associated.

The protocol was immunoSEQ multiplex PCR, while the TCRdb copy is restricted to in-frame clones and leaves out a portion. The repertoire holds about 130,000 clones, with 89% as singletons. This clonotype was sampled from a woman younger than 30 in good health and CMV-seropositive. The V and J genes are TRBV7-9 and TRBJ2-3; TRBD2 matches 7 bases. Sequenced sample: PBMCs. The CDR3 loop is CASTSRRVGAGYSTDTQYF. As DNA, the CDR3 is TGTGCCAGCACCAGTCGGAGAGTGGGAGCGGGGTACAGCACAGATACGCAGTATTTT. The entire variable domain, with the rest obtained from reference TRBV7-9 and TRBJ2-3, is as follows: DTGVSQNPRHKITKRGQNVTFRCDPISEHNRLYWYRQTLGQGPEFLTYFQNEAQLEKSRLLSDRFSAERPKGSFSTLEIQRTEQGDSAMYLCASTSRRVGAGYSTDTQYFGPGTRLTVL.